The entry below describes one T cell receptor (beta chain). These data come from a study of TIL therapy for anti-PD-1-resistant metastatic lung cancer. This was the immunoSEQ v3 assay. Profiled with immunoSEQ multiplex PCR; TCRdb holds only in-frame clones, not every one. The repertoire holds 40,000 to 60,000 clones, around three quarters seen once, with 4% to 5.5% in the top ten. Time point in this sample: pre-treatment sample, taken before nivolumab and TIL therapy. Enrollment ran from late 2017 to early 2020. The CDR3 is 16 residues long. Trimming left V 4 bases short and J 6 bases short, with 16 bases between. Germline V gene data show CDR1 as MNHEY and CDR2 as SVGAGI.

The chain combines TRBV6-5 with TRBJ1-6; possibly TRBD1 for D (5 bases). The clonotype comes from a woman aged 30 to 85 with non-small cell lung cancer. Here the sequenced sample was blood, taken at baseline. The CDR3 DNA follows: TGTGCCAGCAGTTTGGAACGGGGCATGGGTAATTCACCCCTCCACTTT. This encodes CASSLERGMGNSPLHF.